Sequencing of this T cell receptor (beta chain) was carried out in a study of blood T cell repertoires in COVID-19. In the study overall: Samples of COVID-19 (acute and convalescent) were obtained from the United States, Italy and Spain. Nucleic acid was either cDNA or gDNA, and it came from T cells, B-cell-depleted T cells, or PBMCs.

Original processing methods: Amplification of reference gene primers provided the estimated nucleated cell counts. Assay used: immunoSEQ multiplex PCR; TCRdb lists only in-frame clones, some missing. The V and J calls and clone size come from that table; D and trimming were worked out from the DNA. The sample comprises about 70,000 clones, more than 75% of which are singletons, and more than 8% rests with the top ten. With 4 bases clipped from V and 2 bases from J, the junction kept 5 bases outside the gene matches. The CDR3 is 15 amino acids. Germline CDR1 WSHSY, CDR2 SAAADI. Sequences were obtained from peripheral blood. The sequence came from a human donor in a cohort sampled during active COVID-19. The chain is built from TRBV10-2 and TRBJ1-1; TRBD1 matches at 9 bases. The CDR3 coding sequence is TGCGCCAGCAGTGGGGGGGACAGGGTTAACACTGAAGCTTTCTTT. It specifies CASSGGDRVNTEAFF.